Each of the 11 T cell receptor beta chains below was sequenced from the same sample in a study of blood T cell repertoires in COVID-19. Libraries were prepared by immunoSEQ multiplex PCR; TCRdb keeps only in-frame clonotypes and omits some of them. The sample yields about 130,000 clones, around 83% seen once. Material for sequencing was PBMCs or T cells enriched from blood (not recorded which). The receptors shown here come from a man aged 50 to 60 who had recovered from COVID-19.

This clone was picked up one time. This chain joins TRBV6-2 or TRBV6-3 and TRBJ1-1, with a possible D match to TRBD1 (6 bases). Trimming pared 0 bases from V and 5 bases from J, leaving 19 bases between. This CDR3 contains 17 residues. From germline, CDR1 is MNHEY and CDR2 SVGEGT. In DNA, the CDR3 is TGTGCCAGCAGTTACTCGATGGTCTTGGGACAAATTACTGAAGCTTTCTTT. Translated, it gives CASSYSMVLGQITEAFF.

The rearrangement joins TRBV5-1 to TRBJ1-4; 8 nucleotides match TRBD1. Trimming cost V 7 bases and J 5 bases; bases outside gene matches: 10. This CDR3 comprises 15 residues. The germline gives CDR1 SGHRS, CDR2 YFSETQ. CDR3 coding DNA: TGCGCCAGCTCCCCCGGTGGACAGGGCAATGAAAAACTGTTTTTT. As protein: CASSPGGQGNEKLFF.

This chain joins TRBV24-1 and TRBJ1-6, with 8 bases fitting TRBD1. V dropped 4 bases and J dropped 6; count of bases not matched to a gene: 4. CDR3 size: 15 residues. Germline V gene lookup returns CDR1 KGHDR and CDR2 SFDVKD. In DNA form, the CDR3 reads TGTGCCACCAGTGACTCCGGACAGGGTAATTCACCCCTCCACTTT. Residues: CATSDSGQGNSPLHF.

In this sample, this clone turned up once. The chain joins TRBV19 to TRBJ1-5; TRBD1 might be the D (5 bases). CDR1 is LNHDA and CDR2 is SQIVND in the germline V gene (reference sequence). The V end lost 4 bases, the J end lost 4 bases, and 17 bases lay between the germline ends. This CDR3 is 16 amino acids long. In DNA, the CDR3 is TGTGCCAGTAGTACCCCCGGTGGCAGGGTAAATCAGCCCCAGCATTTT. Translated: CASSTPGGRVNQPQHF.

The V call is TRBV12-3 or TRBV12-4, the J call TRBJ1-1; D not resolved. This CDR3 has 12 residues. V lost 6 bases, J lost 5 bases, and 10 bases lay in between. The CDR3 is CASSTRLTEAFF. As DNA, the CDR3 is TGTGCCAGCAGCACCAGGTTAACTGAAGCTTTCTTT.

The V and J genes are TRBV28 and TRBJ1-2; no firm D call. Looked up from germline, CDR1 is MDHEN and CDR2 is SYDVKM. This CDR3 comprises 12 residues. The CDR3 DNA reads as TGTGCAGGCGGGGAGACGGGCTATGGCTACACCTTC. This codes for CAGGETGYGYTF.

This clone has more than one count but fewer than ten. This chain joins TRBV5-6 and TRBJ1-2; D is possibly TRBD1 (6 bases). The V and J ends lost 3 bases and 7 bases respectively, with 13 bases between them. The CDR3 is 13 residues long. CDR1 is SGHDT, CDR2 YYEEEE, per germline. This CDR3 is CASSYQTGTGYTF. The CDR3 nucleotides read TGTGCCAGCAGCTATCAAACAGGGACTGGCTACACCTTC.

This clone was observed a handful of times. The chain couples TRBV28 to TRBJ1-5; D unclear. The V end was cut by 2 bases, the J end by 0 bases, with 8 bases between. This CDR3 comprises 15 residues. Germline V gene lookup returns CDR1 MDHEN and CDR2 SYDVKM. The CDR3 is CASSLPISSNQPQHF. The CDR3 coding sequence is TGTGCCAGCAGTTTACCTATCTCTAGCAATCAGCCCCAGCATTTT.

This chain links TRBV5-1 with TRBJ1-2; no clear D gene. CDR1 is SGHRS and CDR2 is YFSETQ in the germline V gene. The germline V and J ends were trimmed by 4 bases and 5 bases, with 12 bases remaining between them. The CDR3 consists of 13 residues. The CDR3 nucleotides read TGCGCCAGCAGCCTAGTGGAGGATTATGGCTACACCTTC. This codes for CASSLVEDYGYTF.

V gene TRBV7-2 combines with J gene TRBJ2-1, with 7 positions matching TRBD2. The CDR3 spans 12 residues. From germline, CDR1 is SGHTA and CDR2 FQGNSA. The J segment lost 10 bases and the V segment lost 1 base, leaving 1 base of the junction unmatched. CDR3 sequence: CASSLDGGEQFF. The CDR3 nucleotides read TGTGCCAGCAGCTTAGACGGGGGGGAGCAGTTCTTC.

The gene calls are TRBV19 and TRBJ1-3; the D is unclear. Germline lookup yields CDR1 LNHDA and CDR2 SQIVND (reference sequence). There are 19 residues in the CDR3. The ends were cut back, 5 bases at V and 2 bases at J, with 25 bases in the middle. The CDR3 DNA follows: TGTGCCAGTAGTCCAATCACCCTCATCCCGGAGGTCACTGGAAACACCATATATTTT. The encoded protein is CASSPITLIPEVTGNTIYF.